Below are 8 T cell receptor beta chains sequenced from a single sample in a study of blood T cell repertoires in COVID-19. Measured with immunoSEQ multiplex PCR; TCRdb has only the in-frame clones, and not every one. The sample has about 190,000 clones, roughly 83% seen once. Material for sequencing was PBMCs or T cells enriched from blood (not recorded which). The receptors originated from a woman in her twenties or thirties who had recovered from COVID-19.

The V call is TRBV15, the J call TRBJ2-1; tentatively, D is TRBD2 (6 bases). The ends were cut back, 5 bases at V and 7 bases at J, with 15 bases in the middle. Germline values: CDR1 LNHNV, CDR2 YYDKDF (reference sequence). The CDR3 runs 14 residues. DNA of the CDR3: TGTGCCACCAGCCCGAGGGACTTAGGGAATGAGCAGTTCTTC. Its translation is CATSPRDLGNEQFF. Full variable domain (missing parts from reference TRBV15 and TRBJ2-1): DAMVIQNPRYQVTQFGKPVTLSCSQTLNHNVMYWYQQKSSQAPKLLFHYYDKDFNNEADTPDNFQSRRPNTSFCFLDIRSPGLGDTAMYLCATSPRDLGNEQFFGPGTRLTVL.

V gene TRBV5-8 combines with J gene TRBJ1-4, with 11 bases aligning to TRBD1. There are 17 residues in the CDR3. J was trimmed by 4 bases and V by 0 bases; bases with no gene match: 5. CDR1 and CDR2 (germline): SGHTS, YDEGEE. The CDR3 sequence: CASSLGTGGIVNEKLFF. CDR3 in DNA: TGTGCCAGCAGCTTGGGGACAGGGGGCATTGTTAATGAAAAACTGTTTTTT.

This chain links TRBV2 with TRBJ1-2, with D possibly matching TRBD1 (5 bases). The CDR3 loop spans 12 amino acids. The V end lost 7 bases, the J end lost 5 bases, and 11 bases lay between the germline ends. CDR1 is SNHLY and CDR2 is FYNNEI in the germline V gene. DNA for the CDR3: TGTGCCAGCAAGACAGCCGGATATGGCTACACCTTC. This codes for CASKTAGYGYTF.

The rearrangement uses TRBV5-8 and TRBJ2-2; 8 bases agree with TRBD1. V shed 1 base and J 6 bases; nucleotides not matched to a gene: 11. The CDR3 contains 17 residues. CDR1 and CDR2 from the germline V gene are SGHTS and YDEGEE. CDR3 nucleotide sequence: TGTGCCAGCAGCTTGAATCATGGACAGGGACGGTCCGGGGAGCTGTTTTTT. Protein: CASSLNHGQGRSGELFF.

CDR3 sequence: CATSSRKQGARAFF. CDR3 nucleotide sequence: TGTGCCACCAGCAGCCGGAAACAGGGGGCGCGAGCTTTCTTT. The chain has TRBV15 and TRBJ1-1; 9 bases are a match to TRBD1. The CDR3 runs to 14 residues. V was pared by 3 bases and J by 10 bases, with 9 bases of the junction left unmatched. Germline V gene sequence: CDR1 LNHNV, CDR2 YYDKDF (reference sequence).

This clone has only a few counts. V gene TRBV18 combines with J gene TRBJ2-1; 8 nucleotides align to TRBD1. Losses at the gene ends were 1 base for V and 0 bases for J; bases not matched to a gene: 2. The CDR3 length is 16 residues. The germline gives CDR1 KGHSH, CDR2 LQKENI. The chain's CDR3 is CASSPRGQGSYNEQFF. In nucleotides, the CDR3 is TGTGCCAGCTCACCACGTGGACAGGGCTCCTACAATGAGCAGTTCTTC.

This sequence joins TRBV5-1 and TRBJ1-2, with TRBD1 matching over 7 bases. The CDR3 consists of 11 residues. The ends lost 4 bases at V and 8 bases at J; junction bases unmatched: 2. Germline V lookup: CDR1 SGHRS, CDR2 YFSETQ. CDR3 loop: CASSDRVGYTF. The CDR3 DNA follows: TGCGCCAGCAGCGACAGGGTCGGCTACACCTTC.

This rearrangement joins TRBV6-5 to TRBJ2-2; TRBD1 matches 7 bases. The CDR3 runs 14 residues. J lost 4 bases, V lost 6 bases, and 5 bases had no gene match. The germline V gene has CDR1 MNHEY and CDR2 SVGAGI. The CDR3 DNA reads as TGTGCCAGCAGCACCACAGGGGTCACCGGGGAGCTGTTTTTT. Translated, it gives CASSTTGVTGELFF.